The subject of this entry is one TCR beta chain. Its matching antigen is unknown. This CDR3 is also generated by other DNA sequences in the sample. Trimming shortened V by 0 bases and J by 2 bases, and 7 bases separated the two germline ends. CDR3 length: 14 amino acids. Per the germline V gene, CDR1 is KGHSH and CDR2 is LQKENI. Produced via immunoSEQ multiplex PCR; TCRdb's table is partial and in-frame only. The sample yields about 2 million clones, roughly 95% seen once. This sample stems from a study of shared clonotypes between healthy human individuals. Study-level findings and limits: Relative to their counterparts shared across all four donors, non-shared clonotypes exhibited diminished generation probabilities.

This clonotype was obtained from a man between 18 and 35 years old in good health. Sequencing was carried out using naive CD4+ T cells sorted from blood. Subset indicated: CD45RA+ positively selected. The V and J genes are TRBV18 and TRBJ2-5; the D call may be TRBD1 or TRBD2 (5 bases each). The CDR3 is CASSPPGVQETQYF. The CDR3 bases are TGTGCCAGCTCACCACCGGGGGTTCAAGAGACCCAGTACTTC.